This T cell receptor beta chain emerged from a study of T cell changes during pregnancy in multiple sclerosis. This CDR3 has 16 residues. Germline V gene lookup returns CDR1 ENHRY and CDR2 SYGVKD. V lost 2 bases, J lost 4 bases, and 15 bases lay in between. Profiled with immunoSEQ multiplex PCR; TCRdb holds only in-frame clones, not every one. The data contain over 45,000 clones, 92% of them singletons. This sample comprised CD4+ T cells from peripheral blood mononuclear cells, obtained in the second trimester of pregnancy. The sequence was collected from a female donor with multiple sclerosis, enrolled in a pregnancy study. The gene calls are TRBV10-3 and TRBJ2-1; D might be TRBD1 (6 bases). CDR3 residues: CAISESRGGSYNEQFF. The CDR3 DNA reads as TGTGCCATCAGTGAGAGTAGAGGGGGTTCATACAATGAGCAGTTCTTC.